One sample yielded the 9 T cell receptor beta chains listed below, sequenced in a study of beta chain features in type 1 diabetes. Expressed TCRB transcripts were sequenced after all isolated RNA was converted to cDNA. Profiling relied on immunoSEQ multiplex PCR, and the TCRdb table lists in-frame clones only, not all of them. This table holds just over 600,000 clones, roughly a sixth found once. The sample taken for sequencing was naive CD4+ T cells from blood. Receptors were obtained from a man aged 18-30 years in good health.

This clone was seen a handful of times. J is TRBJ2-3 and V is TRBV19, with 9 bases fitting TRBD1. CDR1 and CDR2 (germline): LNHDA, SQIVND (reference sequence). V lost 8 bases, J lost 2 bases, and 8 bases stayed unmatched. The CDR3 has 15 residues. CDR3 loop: CASDSRDRDTDTQYF. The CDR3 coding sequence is TGTGCCAGTGATAGTCGGGACAGGGACACAGATACGCAGTATTTT.

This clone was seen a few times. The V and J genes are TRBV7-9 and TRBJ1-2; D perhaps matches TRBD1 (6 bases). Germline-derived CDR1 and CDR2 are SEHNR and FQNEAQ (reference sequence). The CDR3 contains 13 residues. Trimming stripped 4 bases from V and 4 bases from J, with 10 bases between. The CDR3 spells CASSSQGIYGYTF. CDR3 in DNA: TGTGCCAGCAGCTCACAGGGAATCTATGGCTACACCTTC. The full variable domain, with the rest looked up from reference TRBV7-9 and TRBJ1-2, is DTGVSQNPRHKITKRGQNVTFRCDPISEHNRLYWYRQTLGQGPEFLTYFQNEAQLEKSRLLSDRFSAERPKGSFSTLEIQRTEQGDSAMYLCASSSQGIYGYTFGSGTRLTVV.

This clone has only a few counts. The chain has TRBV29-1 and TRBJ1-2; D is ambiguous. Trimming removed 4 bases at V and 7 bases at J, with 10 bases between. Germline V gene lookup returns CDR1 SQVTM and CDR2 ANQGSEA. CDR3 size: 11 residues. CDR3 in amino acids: CSVVYGRGYTF. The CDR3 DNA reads TGCAGCGTTGTGTACGGTCGTGGCTACACCTTC.

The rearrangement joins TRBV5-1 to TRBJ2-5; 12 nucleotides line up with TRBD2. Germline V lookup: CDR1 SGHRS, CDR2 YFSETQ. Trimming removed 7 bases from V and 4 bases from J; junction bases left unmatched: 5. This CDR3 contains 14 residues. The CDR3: CASVETSGGETQYF. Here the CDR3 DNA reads TGCGCCAGCGTCGAGACTAGCGGGGGAGAGACCCAGTACTTC.

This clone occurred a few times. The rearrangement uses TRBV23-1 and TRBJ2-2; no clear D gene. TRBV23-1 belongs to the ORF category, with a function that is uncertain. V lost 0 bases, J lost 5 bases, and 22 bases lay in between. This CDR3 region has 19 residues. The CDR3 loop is CASSQSNLSRAVGTGELFF. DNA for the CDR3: TGCGCCAGCAGTCAATCGAACTTGAGTAGGGCGGTGGGAACCGGGGAGCTGTTTTTT.

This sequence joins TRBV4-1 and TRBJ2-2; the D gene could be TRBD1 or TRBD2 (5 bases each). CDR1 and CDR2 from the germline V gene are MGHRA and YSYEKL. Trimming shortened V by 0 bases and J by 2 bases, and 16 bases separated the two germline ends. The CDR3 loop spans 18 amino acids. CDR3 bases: TGCGCCAGCAGCCAAGATCAAGGGACGATCAGCAACACCGGGGAGCTGTTTTTT. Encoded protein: CASSQDQGTISNTGELFF.

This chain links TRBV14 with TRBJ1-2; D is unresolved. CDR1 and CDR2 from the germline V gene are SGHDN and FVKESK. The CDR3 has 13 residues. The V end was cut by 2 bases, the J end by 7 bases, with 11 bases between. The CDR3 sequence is CASSQSRGLGYTF. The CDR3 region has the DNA TGTGCCAGCAGCCAAAGTCGTGGTCTTGGCTACACCTTC.

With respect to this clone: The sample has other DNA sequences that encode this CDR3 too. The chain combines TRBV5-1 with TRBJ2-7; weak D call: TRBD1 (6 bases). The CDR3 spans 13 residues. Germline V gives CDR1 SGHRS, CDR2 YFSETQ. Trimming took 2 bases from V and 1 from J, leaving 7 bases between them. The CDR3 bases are TGCGCCAGCAGCTTAGGACAGTCCTACGAGCAGTACTTC. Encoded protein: CASSLGQSYEQYF.

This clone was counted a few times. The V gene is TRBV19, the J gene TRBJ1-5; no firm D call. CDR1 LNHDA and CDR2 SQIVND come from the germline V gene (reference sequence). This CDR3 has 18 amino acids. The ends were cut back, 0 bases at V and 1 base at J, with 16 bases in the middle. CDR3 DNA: TGTGCCAGTAGTATAGATCCACGGGCTTGGATAAGCAATCAGCCCCAGCATTTT. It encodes CASSIDPRAWISNQPQHF.